A selection of T cell receptor beta chains follows, all from one sample in a study of control samples from healthy donors and cancer patients. Assay used: immunoSEQ multiplex PCR; TCRdb lists only in-frame clones, some missing. The sample lists 150,000 or so clones, about 86% occurring once. Sequencing input: blood. All receptors derive from a man younger than 30 in good health. Both conserved end residues are part of each CDR3. The order of the fields is D gene, J gene, V gene, clone size, CDR3 DNA, CDR3 protein. A D gene is named only where the DNA matches it firmly. A row's size may be missing; if present it is once, few, many or a size class.

d_gene: TRBD2
j_gene: TRBJ2-3
v_gene: TRBV7-2
abundance: .
CDR3nt: TGTGCCAGCAGCAAAGGGACTAGCGGGGGGGTGGCGCAGTATTTT
CDR3aa: CASSKGTSGGVAQYF

d_gene: TRBD1
j_gene: TRBJ1-3
v_gene: TRBV5-8
abundance: .
CDR3nt: TGTGCCACCTACAGGGGGGCTGGAAACACCATATATTTT
CDR3aa: CATYRGAGNTIYF

d_gene: .
j_gene: TRBJ1-5
v_gene: TRBV6-5
abundance: .
CDR3nt: TGTGCCAGCAGTCTAAATTTGGGTTTGAATCAGCCCCAGCATTTT
CDR3aa: CASSLNLGLNQPQHF

d_gene: .
j_gene: TRBJ1-2
v_gene: TRBV14
abundance: .
CDR3nt: TGTGCCAGCAGCCAAGATTGGACCTCTCCCCGCTACACCTTC
CDR3aa: CASSQDWTSPRYTF

d_gene: TRBD1
j_gene: TRBJ1-1
v_gene: TRBV2
abundance: .
CDR3nt: TGTGCCAGCAGTGGATGGACAGGGAACACTGAAGCTTTCTTT
CDR3aa: CASSGWTGNTEAFF

d_gene: TRBD2
j_gene: TRBJ2-1
v_gene: TRBV3-1/TRBV3-2
abundance: .
CDR3nt: TGTGCCAGCAGCCCCCCAGCCCCCGTTGCGGGGGTCTACAATGAGCAGTTCTTC
CDR3aa: CASSPPAPVAGVYNEQFF

d_gene: TRBD1
j_gene: TRBJ1-4
v_gene: TRBV5-1
abundance: .
CDR3nt: TGCGCCAGCAGCTTGGTTGGGACAGCAACTAATGAAAAACTGTTTTTT
CDR3aa: CASSLVGTATNEKLFF

d_gene: TRBD1
j_gene: TRBJ1-2
v_gene: TRBV10-3
abundance: .
CDR3nt: TGTGCCATCAGTCTTGGACAGGGACTTAACTATGGCTACACCTTC
CDR3aa: CAISLGQGLNYGYTF

d_gene: TRBD1
j_gene: TRBJ1-5
v_gene: TRBV30
abundance: .
CDR3nt: TGTGCCTGGAGTCAGCAGTGGGACAGCGACAATCAGCCCCAGCATTTT
CDR3aa: CAWSQQWDSDNQPQHF

d_gene: .
j_gene: TRBJ2-3
v_gene: TRBV3-1/TRBV3-2
abundance: .
CDR3nt: TGTGCCAGCAGCCAAGGGTTTAGGGGGAAAAATACGCAGTATTTT
CDR3aa: CASSQGFRGKNTQYF

d_gene: .
j_gene: TRBJ2-7
v_gene: TRBV6-1
abundance: few
CDR3nt: TGTGCCAGCAGTGAAGCTCTACACAACTCCGGGTACGAGCAGTACTTC
CDR3aa: CASSEALHNSGYEQYF

d_gene: TRBD1
j_gene: TRBJ2-5
v_gene: TRBV27
abundance: .
CDR3nt: TGTGCCAGCAGTGAGAGGGACAGTGGGACCCAGTACTTC
CDR3aa: CASSERDSGTQYF

d_gene: .
j_gene: TRBJ1-4
v_gene: TRBV11-2
abundance: .
CDR3nt: TGTGCCAGCAGCTTTCGGGGGACCCCAGCAACTAATGAAAAACTGTTTTTT
CDR3aa: CASSFRGTPATNEKLFF

d_gene: .
j_gene: TRBJ2-1
v_gene: TRBV9
abundance: .
CDR3nt: TGTGCCAGCAGCGTAGCGGTCGGGAGCCCTGAGCAGTTCTTC
CDR3aa: CASSVAVGSPEQFF

d_gene: TRBD2
j_gene: TRBJ2-7
v_gene: TRBV15
abundance: .
CDR3nt: TGTGCCACCAGCGGAAGCGGGACTACTTACGAGCAGTACTTC
CDR3aa: CATSGSGTTYEQYF

d_gene: .
j_gene: TRBJ1-2
v_gene: TRBV2
abundance: .
CDR3nt: TGTGCCAGCAGGGGCGTGGGGTATGGCTACACCTTC
CDR3aa: CASRGVGYGYTF

d_gene: .
j_gene: TRBJ2-7
v_gene: TRBV14
abundance: .
CDR3nt: TGTGCCAGCAGCCCGCAGCCAGGGTTCTCCTACGAGCAGTACTTC
CDR3aa: CASSPQPGFSYEQYF

d_gene: .
j_gene: TRBJ2-4
v_gene: TRBV30
abundance: .
CDR3nt: TGTGCCTGGAGTCATGACCTAGCCAAAAACATTCAGTACTTC
CDR3aa: CAWSHDLAKNIQYF

d_gene: .
j_gene: TRBJ2-3
v_gene: TRBV25-1
abundance: .
CDR3nt: TGTGCCAGCTCAGCAGGGGCGGGGGCGCAGTATTTT
CDR3aa: CASSAGAGAQYF

d_gene: .
j_gene: TRBJ2-3
v_gene: TRBV18
abundance: .
CDR3nt: TGTGCCAGCTCACCACCGAGGGCGGGGCCCTACACAGATACGCAGTATTTT
CDR3aa: CASSPPRAGPYTDTQYF

d_gene: .
j_gene: TRBJ2-5
v_gene: TRBV30
abundance: .
CDR3nt: TGTGCCTGGAGTCACGGGGGTCGCCAACAACAAGAGACCCAGTACTTC
CDR3aa: CAWSHGGRQQQETQYF

d_gene: .
j_gene: TRBJ1-1
v_gene: TRBV6-6
abundance: .
CDR3nt: TGTGCTTCGGGGCGGGACACTGAAGCTTTCTTT
CDR3aa: CASGRDTEAFF

d_gene: .
j_gene: TRBJ1-4
v_gene: TRBV28
abundance: .
CDR3nt: TGTGCCAGCAGTTTATCCCGCCACACCTATGGGGATGAAAAACTGTTTTTT
CDR3aa: CASSLSRHTYGDEKLFF

d_gene: .
j_gene: TRBJ1-2
v_gene: TRBV6-2/TRBV6-3
abundance: .
CDR3nt: TGTGCCAGCAGTTACGGGGGGCGAGTTGAGCCTGGCTACACCTTC
CDR3aa: CASSYGGRVEPGYTF

d_gene: TRBD2
j_gene: TRBJ2-5
v_gene: TRBV5-1
abundance: .
CDR3nt: TGCGCCAGCAGCTTGGAAGGGACTAGCTTTGAGACCCAGTACTTC
CDR3aa: CASSLEGTSFETQYF

d_gene: TRBD2
j_gene: TRBJ2-3
v_gene: TRBV11-2
abundance: .
CDR3nt: TGTGCCAGCACCTTAGCGGGGGCCAGCACAGATACGCAGTATTTT
CDR3aa: CASTLAGASTDTQYF

d_gene: .
j_gene: TRBJ2-2
v_gene: TRBV7-8
abundance: .
CDR3nt: TGTGCCAGCAGCTGGGGGGGCTTAACTAACACCGGGGAGCTGTTTTTT
CDR3aa: CASSWGGLTNTGELFF

d_gene: TRBD2
j_gene: TRBJ2-1
v_gene: TRBV5-8
abundance: .
CDR3nt: TGTGCCAGCAGCGGCGGGACTAGCGGGGCTAGCTCCTACAATGAGCAGTTCTTC
CDR3aa: CASSGGTSGASSYNEQFF

d_gene: TRBD1
j_gene: TRBJ1-1
v_gene: TRBV6-5
abundance: .
CDR3nt: TGTGCCAGCAGTTACTCGTTTGCAGGGGGAACTGAAGCTTTCTTT
CDR3aa: CASSYSFAGGTEAFF

d_gene: .
j_gene: TRBJ2-6
v_gene: TRBV4-2
abundance: .
CDR3nt: TGTGCCAGCAGCCAAGGGGCGGATTACTCTGGGGCCAACGTCCTGACTTTC
CDR3aa: CASSQGADYSGANVLTF

d_gene: TRBD1
j_gene: TRBJ2-7
v_gene: TRBV20-1
abundance: once
CDR3nt: TGCAGTGCTAGTGAGGGGGCGCGATGGGAGCAGTACTTC
CDR3aa: CSASEGARWEQYF

d_gene: .
j_gene: TRBJ1-4
v_gene: TRBV18
abundance: .
CDR3nt: TGTGCCAGCGCAACTGCCAGGGGTAGTTATGAAAAACTGTTTTTT
CDR3aa: CASATARGSYEKLFF

d_gene: .
j_gene: TRBJ1-1
v_gene: TRBV10-3
abundance: .
CDR3nt: TGTGCCATCAGTGAGTCCCCCGGGGATGACACTGAAGCTTTCTTT
CDR3aa: CAISESPGDDTEAFF

d_gene: TRBD1
j_gene: TRBJ1-5
v_gene: TRBV5-5
abundance: .
CDR3nt: TGTGCCAGCACCTTCGGTGGACAGGGCAATCAGCCCCAGCATTTT
CDR3aa: CASTFGGQGNQPQHF

d_gene: TRBD1
j_gene: TRBJ2-7
v_gene: TRBV10-3
abundance: .
CDR3nt: TGTGCCATCAGTGAGTCGGGGACAGGAAAAAACGAGCAGTACTTC
CDR3aa: CAISESGTGKNEQYF

d_gene: .
j_gene: TRBJ2-7
v_gene: TRBV19
abundance: .
CDR3nt: TGTGCCAGTAGTATAGGTTATGGGACGGGCTCCTACGAGCAGTACTTC
CDR3aa: CASSIGYGTGSYEQYF

d_gene: TRBD1
j_gene: TRBJ2-2
v_gene: TRBV7-9
abundance: .
CDR3nt: TGTGCCAGCAGCAGACAGGGGAACACCGGGGAGCTGTTTTTT
CDR3aa: CASSRQGNTGELFF

d_gene: .
j_gene: TRBJ1-6
v_gene: TRBV11-2
abundance: .
CDR3nt: TGTGCCAGCAGCATAGGACAGATTAATTCACCCCTCCACTTT
CDR3aa: CASSIGQINSPLHF

d_gene: TRBD2
j_gene: TRBJ2-7
v_gene: TRBV2
abundance: .
CDR3nt: TGTGCCAGCAGGCTAGCGGGGGGTTCTACCTACGAGCAGTACTTC
CDR3aa: CASRLAGGSTYEQYF

d_gene: .
j_gene: TRBJ1-1
v_gene: TRBV7-2
abundance: .
CDR3nt: TGTGCCAGCAGCTTAGCGCATGGGACCCTTATGAACACTGAAGCTTTCTTT
CDR3aa: CASSLAHGTLMNTEAFF

d_gene: .
j_gene: TRBJ1-2
v_gene: TRBV10-3
abundance: .
CDR3nt: TGTGCCATCAGTGAGGGACCCCAGGCTAACTATGGCTACACCTTC
CDR3aa: CAISEGPQANYGYTF

d_gene: TRBD1
j_gene: TRBJ2-2
v_gene: TRBV11-2
abundance: .
CDR3nt: TGTGCCAGCAGCCCGAGACAGGGGGCTATTAGAACCGGGGAGCTGTTTTTT
CDR3aa: CASSPRQGAIRTGELFF

d_gene: .
j_gene: TRBJ2-7
v_gene: TRBV7-2
abundance: .
CDR3nt: TGTGCCAGCAGCCCCGTGAGCTCCTACGAGCAGTACTTC
CDR3aa: CASSPVSSYEQYF

d_gene: .
j_gene: TRBJ1-1
v_gene: TRBV28
abundance: .
CDR3nt: TGTGCCAGCAGGGTTGACACTGAAGCTTTCTTT
CDR3aa: CASRVDTEAFF

d_gene: .
j_gene: TRBJ2-7
v_gene: TRBV7-9
abundance: few
CDR3nt: TGTGCCAGCAGCCCCCCATATCGGCTAGCTAAACCAGGCGAGCAGTACTTC
CDR3aa: CASSPPYRLAKPGEQYF

d_gene: TRBD1
j_gene: TRBJ2-7
v_gene: TRBV5-1
abundance: .
CDR3nt: TGCGCCAGCAGCTTGGGAGGGGGCTTTTACGAGCAGTACTTC
CDR3aa: CASSLGGGFYEQYF

d_gene: .
j_gene: TRBJ1-6
v_gene: TRBV6-5
abundance: .
CDR3nt: TGTGCCAGCAGTTTAGGCCAGGGGCTTTCTTCACCCCTCCACTTT
CDR3aa: CASSLGQGLSSPLHF

d_gene: .
j_gene: TRBJ2-5
v_gene: TRBV11-2
abundance: .
CDR3nt: TGTGCCAGCAGCGTCTCAACAACGGGACTGCAAGAGACCCAGTACTTC
CDR3aa: CASSVSTTGLQETQYF

d_gene: TRBD1
j_gene: TRBJ2-4
v_gene: TRBV19
abundance: .
CDR3nt: TGTGCCACTTCGGACAGGGGTACCCATTTAGCCAAAAACATTCAGTACTTC
CDR3aa: CATSDRGTHLAKNIQYF

d_gene: .
j_gene: TRBJ2-3
v_gene: TRBV7-3
abundance: .
CDR3nt: TGTGCCAGCAGCCCTGCGGACTACTCAGATACGCAGTATTTT
CDR3aa: CASSPADYSDTQYF

d_gene: TRBD1
j_gene: TRBJ2-7
v_gene: TRBV6-6
abundance: .
CDR3nt: TGTGCCAGCAGCAAGGGGGCCTCCTACGAGCAGTACTTC
CDR3aa: CASSKGASYEQYF